The T cell receptor beta chain described here comes from a study of T cell changes during pregnancy in multiple sclerosis. Method: immunoSEQ multiplex PCR; TCRdb's copy keeps in-frame clones and lacks some. The sample shows fewer than 40,000 clones, roughly 89% of them seen only once. CDR1 and CDR2 from the germline V gene are SQVTM and ANQGSEA. Trimming cost V 7 bases and J 4 bases; bases outside gene matches: 9. This CDR3 has 14 residues. Sample: CD8+ T cells from peripheral blood mononuclear cells, taken in the second trimester of pregnancy. This TCR derives from a female donor with multiple sclerosis, enrolled in a pregnancy study. This chain connects TRBV29-1 to TRBJ2-2; 7 bases fit TRBD2. The CDR3 loop reads CSGGRESGTGELFF. Written as DNA, the CDR3 is TGCAGCGGGGGGAGGGAATCGGGCACCGGGGAGCTGTTTTTT.